These T cell receptor beta chains were read from a single sample in a study of response to subunit inactivated influenza vaccine. TCRdb processed the RT-PCR reads anew with MiXCR; each CDR3 protein has one entry. The sample lists 710,000 or so distinct CDR3 sequences; 15% to 18% were seen once. Material: PBMCs from blood, obtained 11 to 12 days after vaccination. These TCRs come from a man over 45 who received an inactivated influenza vaccine. Each CDR3 is given with its conserved first and last residue. Each record gives: V gene, J gene, D gene, clone size, CDR3 protein, CDR3 DNA. A D gene is named only where the DNA matches it firmly. The size field is filled for only some rows; it gives once, few, many or a size class.

>TRBV10-3|TRBJ2-1|TRBD1|-
CAIRVTRDRGEFF
TGTGCCATCAGAGTTACTCGGGACAGGGGGGAATTCTTC
>TRBV7-8|TRBJ1-1|-|few
CASKWGVNTEAFF
TGTGCCAGCAAATGGGGGGTGAACACTGAAGCTTTCTTT
>TRBV6-1|TRBJ2-7|TRBD2|many
CATRGSGSYEQYF
TGTGCCACACGGGGTAGCGGGTCCTACGAGCAGTACTTC
>TRBV24-1|TRBJ1-1|-|-
CATSDWGYTEAFF
TGTGCCACCAGTGATTGGGGTTATACTGAAGCTTTCTTT
>TRBV10-3|TRBJ1-1|-|-
CAISLGTANTEAFF
TGTGCCATCAGCCTTGGGACGGCGAACACTGAAGCTTTCTTT
>TRBV20-1|TRBJ2-3|-|few
CSARDYLVGSTDTQYF
TGCAGTGCTAGAGATTACTTAGTAGGAAGCACAGATACGCAGTATTTT
>TRBV5-1|TRBJ1-2|TRBD1|-
CASSFPGGINYGYTF
TGCGCCAGCAGCTTCCCAGGGGGGATTAACTATGGCTACACCTTC
>TRBV10-3|TRBJ1-2|-|few
CAAGLMDANYGYTF
TGTGCCGCCGGACTAATGGACGCTAACTATGGCTACACCTTC
>TRBV21-1|TRBJ2-7|-|few
CASSKEGQGRPYEQYF
TGTGCCAGCAGCAAAGAGGGACAGGGGCGTCCCTACGAGCAGTACTTC
>TRBV30|TRBJ2-7|TRBD2|many
CAWSPLSGGGYEQYF
TGTGCCTGGAGTCCCCTTAGCGGGGGAGGATACGAGCAGTACTTC
>TRBV12-2|TRBJ2-7|-|-
CASRLTDRGEQYF
TGTGCAAGTCGCTTAACCGACAGGGGCGAGCAGTACTTC
>TRBV3-1|TRBJ2-4|-|many
CASSLQNIQYF
TGTGCCAGCAGCCTTCAAAACATTCAGTACTTC
>TRBV7-8|TRBJ2-1|-|few
CASSLASGKGNEQFF
TGTGCCAGCAGCTTAGCGTCAGGGAAAGGTAATGAGCAGTTCTTC
>TRBV11-2|TRBJ2-7|TRBD2|-
CASSLYPHGGKSGRNYEQYF
TGTGCCAGCAGCTTATATCCTCATGGGGGGAAAAGCGGGAGGAACTACGAGCAGTACTTC
>TRBV11-2|TRBJ2-1|-|-
CASSFSRGLVNEQFF
TGTGCCAGCAGCTTTTCTAGGGGTTTAGTCAATGAGCAGTTCTTC
>TRBV20-1|TRBJ2-7|TRBD2|-
CSARELAGSSYEQYF
TGCAGTGCGAGAGAACTAGCGGGGAGCTCCTACGAGCAGTACTTC
>TRBV2|TRBJ2-7|-|-
CASKGSTYEQYF
TGTGCCAGCAAGGGCAGCACCTACGAGCAGTACTTC